The present entry profiles one T cell receptor beta chain with its context. This record comes from a study of shared clonotypes between healthy human individuals. TCRdb keeps only in-frame clones here, not all; method: immunoSEQ multiplex PCR. Altogether around 2,000,000 clones are present, about 95% being singletons, with the ten largest covering around 1.1%. Naive CD8 cells, CD45RO-negative and positively selected for CCR7, excluded terminally differentiated effector memory CD45RA+ cells. The CDR3 runs 14 residues. Trimming removed 4 bases at V and 4 bases at J, with 11 bases between. Per germline, CDR1 SNHLY and CDR2 FYNNEI.

The sequence derives from a young man in good health. The sample was naive CD8+ T cells sorted from blood. The chain carries TRBV2 and TRBJ2-1; a possible D gene is TRBD2 (6 bases). The DNA of the CDR3 is TGTGCCAGCAGTGGGGGACTGTGGTACAATGAGCAGTTCTTC. This codes for CASSGGLWYNEQFF.